The T cell receptor beta chain under discussion was sequenced for a study of OX40 agonist ivuxolimab in advanced cancers. Whole-study context: Intravenous ivuxolimab was administered to patients every 2 weeks at 0.01 to 10 mg/kg. Study conclusions and caveats: Some of the lowest clonal expansion was seen in partial responders at 0.1-3.0 mg/kg.

The germline V gene encodes CDR1 LGHNA and CDR2 YSLEER. After removal of 1 base from V and 3 bases from J, the junction contained 4 bases not matched to a gene. The CDR3 loop spans 18 amino acids. Here immunoSEQ multiplex PCR was the method, and the copy in TCRdb shows in-frame clones only, minus some. The sample lists over 80,000 clones, over 65% seen once, with around 0.88% in the top ten. A note on this clone: Its antigen is unknown.

The TCR was taken from an adult with an advanced solid tumor such as melanoma, head and neck, liver or kidney cancer. The sequences come from CD4+ or CD8+ T cells sorted from blood, collected in a trial of the OX40 agonist ivuxolimab. The chain joins TRBV4-3 to TRBJ2-3; 16 nucleotides match TRBD2. The CDR3 sequence is CASSQAGTSGGETDTQYF. Written as DNA, the CDR3 is TGCGCCAGCAGCCAAGCTGGGACTAGCGGGGGGGAGACAGATACGCAGTATTTT.